This TCR beta chain was captured in a study of response to subunit inactivated influenza vaccine. General study results and limits: Only a handful of new T cells, the authors suggested, are recruited with each seasonal influenza vaccination.

This clonotype was recorded a few times. Its antigen is undetermined. CDR3 size: 15 residues. Germline loops: CDR1 SGHAT, CDR2 FQNNGV. V lost 3 bases, J lost 2 bases, and 12 bases lay in between. In TCRdb, the RT-PCR reads were re-called with MiXCR into one record per CDR3 protein. The sample yields 530,000 or so distinct CDR3 sequences, roughly 10% seen once. The chain uses TRBV11-2 and TRBJ2-3; D gene ambiguous. The source of this sequence is a man in his fifties who received an inactivated influenza vaccine. Sequenced here: PBMCs from blood, sampled on the day of vaccination. The CDR3 DNA sequence: TGTGCCAGCAGCTTTGGTCAGACTTACACAGATACGCAGTATTTT. Translating it yields CASSFGQTYTDTQYF.